The 21 T cell receptor beta chains below all came from one sample that was sequenced in a study of shared clonotypes between healthy human individuals. CD45RO-negative cells were positively selected for CCR7, leaving out terminally differentiated effector memory CD45RA+ cells. The method was immunoSEQ multiplex PCR; TCRdb's version includes in-frame clones alone and lacks a portion of them. The data hold hundreds of thousands of clones, with 96% observed a single time. The sample comprised naive CD8+ T cells sorted from blood. These receptors were collected from a young woman in good health.

The chain couples TRBV6-5 to TRBJ2-7; TRBD1 or TRBD2 may be the D gene (5 bases each). CDR3 length equals 15 residues. Trimming removed 2 bases at V and 1 base at J, with 12 bases between. Germline loops: CDR1 MNHEY, CDR2 SVGAGI. For the CDR3, the DNA is TGTGCCAGCAGTTACCGGGGCGGTAGGTCCTACGAGCAGTACTTC. This encodes CASSYRGGRSYEQYF.

The chain couples TRBV11-2 to TRBJ2-1, with D possibly being TRBD2 (6 bases). V shed 6 bases and J shed 4 bases, with 16 bases lying between them. This CDR3 has 15 amino acids. CDR1 is SGHAT, CDR2 FQNNGV, per germline. CDR3 bases: TGTGCCAGCAGTAATAGCGGAGGGGCGTACAATGAGCAGTTCTTC. Amino acids: CASSNSGGAYNEQFF.

The rearrangement joins TRBV7-9 to TRBJ1-1; tentative D call: TRBD1 (6 bases). The CDR3 is 16 residues long. Between the trimmed V and J ends, which lost 4 bases and 1 base, there was a span of 16 bases. The germline gives CDR1 SEHNR, CDR2 FQNEAQ (reference sequence). CDR3 DNA sequence: TGTGCCAGCAGCTCGCCCCGCCAGGACAGGAACACTGAAGCTTTCTTT. Protein product: CASSSPRQDRNTEAFF.

The chain links TRBV28 to TRBJ2-1; D is uncertain. The CDR3 contains 18 residues. The V gene's germline CDR1 is MDHEN and CDR2 SYDVKM. Trimming took 6 bases from V and 0 from J, leaving 21 bases between them. The CDR3 here is CASRGRVLRPSSYNEQFF. The CDR3 DNA reads TGTGCCAGCAGGGGTCGGGTTTTACGCCCAAGCTCCTACAATGAGCAGTTCTTC.

J is TRBJ2-7 and V is TRBV28; D possibly uses TRBD1 or TRBD2 (5 bases each). The germline CDR1 and CDR2 sequences are MDHEN and SYDVKM. The CDR3 covers 14 residues. Trimming took off 5 bases at V and 4 bases at J, with 15 bases between the two ends. The CDR3 DNA reads TGTGCCAGCAGTCTGGGACCGACTTTTTACGAGCAGTACTTC. It translates to CASSLGPTFYEQYF.

The V and J genes are TRBV18 and TRBJ2-7; D not resolved. Between the trimmed V and J ends, which lost 0 bases and 2 bases, there was a span of 11 bases. CDR3 length: 15 residues. CDR1 is KGHSH, CDR2 LQKENI, per germline. CDR3 loop: CASSPPTRTTYEQYF. In DNA, the CDR3 is TGTGCCAGCTCACCACCCACCCGAACGACCTACGAGCAGTACTTC.

With respect to this clone: Mismatch with germline at one junction end may stem from a read error. The chain has TRBV6-5 and TRBJ2-7; 8 positions agree with TRBD2. Germline V CDR1 and CDR2: MNHEY, SVGAGI. The CDR3 is 16 residues long. In nucleotides, the CDR3 is TGTGCCAGCAGCTACTCTACGGGGGGGATCACCTACGAGCAGTACTTC. As protein: CASSYSTGGITYEQYF.

CDR3 bases: TGTGCCAGCAGTCTCGGACTAGTCAATGAGCAGTTCTTC. Encoded protein: CASSLGLVNEQFF. The rearrangement joins TRBV6-6 to TRBJ2-1; 7 nucleotides match TRBD2. V lost 5 bases and J lost 6; bases outside the gene matches: 4. Germline V CDR1 and CDR2: MNHNY, SVGAGI (reference sequence). The CDR3 spans 13 residues.

The rearrangement joins TRBV9 to TRBJ2-1, with D unresolved. The V and J ends lost 0 bases and 0 bases respectively, with 7 bases between them. The CDR3 has 15 amino acids. Germline V gene sequence: CDR1 SGDLS, CDR2 YYNGEE. The CDR3 loop reads CASSVDYSSYNEQFF. For the CDR3, the DNA is TGTGCCAGCAGCGTAGATTATAGCTCCTACAATGAGCAGTTCTTC.

This clone was detected only once. The chain uses TRBV6-1 and TRBJ1-2, with TRBD1 as a possible D gene (5 bases). The V end lost 11 bases, the J end lost 8 bases, and 15 bases lay between the germline ends. CDR1 MNHNS and CDR2 SASEGT come from the germline V gene. The CDR3 loop spans 11 amino acids. The CDR3 spells CALIRGGGYTF. The DNA for the CDR3 is TGTGCCCTGATTCGGGGGGGAGGCTACACCTTC.

Turning to this clone: Other nucleotide sequences in the sample specify the same CDR3. The V gene is TRBV5-4, the J gene TRBJ2-1; D possibly corresponds to TRBD2 (6 bases). This CDR3 contains 12 residues. Trimming stripped 0 bases from V and 8 bases from J, with 6 bases between. CDR1 is SGHNT, CDR2 YYREEE, per germline (reference sequence). The DNA for the CDR3 is TGTGCCAGCAGCTTGGGGGGGGATGAGCAGTTCTTC. This sequence encodes CASSLGGDEQFF.

The rearrangement joins TRBV5-8 to TRBJ1-3, with D tentatively TRBD1 (5 bases). The CDR3 is 15 amino acids. Trimming removed 0 bases from V and 2 bases from J, with 9 bases in between. CDR1 SGHTS and CDR2 YDEGEE come from the germline V gene. The DNA for the CDR3 is TGTGCCAGCAGCTTGGAGTGGGGGACTGGAAACACCATATATTTT. This gives the protein CASSLEWGTGNTIYF. Variable domain in full (rest from reference TRBV5-8 and TRBJ1-3): EAGVTQSPTHLIKTRGQQATLRCSPISGHTSVYWYQQALGLGLQFLLWYDEGEERNRGNFPPRFSGRQFPNYSSELNVNALELEDSALYLCASSLEWGTGNTIYFGEGSWLTVV.

The chain combines TRBV28 with TRBJ1-5; a possible D gene is TRBD1 (5 bases). Germline V gene sequence: CDR1 MDHEN, CDR2 SYDVKM. The V end lost 6 bases, the J end lost 0 bases, and 6 bases lay between the germline ends. The CDR3 runs to 13 residues. DNA of the CDR3: TGTGCCAGCAGGACAGCTAGCAATCAGCCCCAGCATTTT. Translated, it gives CASRTASNQPQHF.

The V and J genes are TRBV5-5 and TRBJ1-2; D gene uncertain. V was shortened by 0 bases and J by 3 bases, with 9 bases between the two germline ends. Germline V gene lookup returns CDR1 SGHKS and CDR2 YYEKEE (reference sequence). This CDR3 region has 14 residues. CDR3 sequence reads: CASSLDAGYYGYTF. The CDR3, as DNA: TGTGCCAGCAGCTTGGATGCGGGCTACTATGGCTACACCTTC.

V gene TRBV28 combines with J gene TRBJ1-2; 7 nucleotides match TRBD1. The CDR3 totals 14 residues. The V segment lost 4 bases and the J segment 3 bases; nucleotides outside the gene matches: 5. Looked up from germline, CDR1 is MDHEN and CDR2 is SYDVKM. The DNA for the CDR3 is TGTGCCAGCAGTTCCGGGACAGACTACTATGGCTACACCTTC. Translating it yields CASSSGTDYYGYTF.

The J gene is TRBJ1-2, the V gene TRBV27; TRBD1 is a possible D gene (6 bases). The CDR3 length is 12 residues. The V and J ends lost 11 bases and 6 bases respectively, with 16 bases between them. Germline V gene sequence: CDR1 MNHEY, CDR2 SMNVEV (reference sequence). The CDR3 sequence: CAAGGDINGYTF. The DNA for the CDR3 is TGTGCCGCGGGAGGGGACATCAATGGCTACACCTTC.

About this clone itself: Additional DNA sequences in this sample encode the identical CDR3. CDR3 in amino acids: CASSLEALETQYF. DNA of the CDR3: TGTGCCAGCAGCTTGGAGGCCCTTGAGACCCAGTACTTC. The gene calls are TRBV5-4 and TRBJ2-5; D not certain. CDR1 is SGHNT, CDR2 YYREEE, per germline (reference sequence). This CDR3 region has 13 residues. Deletions cut 0 bases from V and 5 bases from J, with 8 bases between.

This chain joins TRBV7-9 and TRBJ2-1; 7 bases match TRBD2. J gave up 8 bases and V 1 base, and 14 bases lay outside the gene matches. This CDR3 comprises 17 residues. The germline gives CDR1 SEHNR, CDR2 FQNEAQ (reference sequence). CDR3 bases: TGTGCCAGCAGCTTAGGGGTGGGAGGGCCCCGGTCCTATGAGCAGTTCTTC. This gives the protein CASSLGVGGPRSYEQFF.

This chain joins TRBV28 and TRBJ1-2, with TRBD1 as a possible D gene (5 bases). Germline loops: CDR1 MDHEN, CDR2 SYDVKM. The CDR3 is 15 amino acids. Trimming removed 1 base from V and 1 base from J, with 10 bases in between. CDR3 DNA sequence: TGTGCCAGCAGTTTATTGACAGTTATTAACTATGGCTACACCTTC. Translated: CASSLLTVINYGYTF.

This clone was observed once. The rearrangement links TRBV5-1 to TRBJ1-2; 9 positions match TRBD1. Germline trimming cut 3 bases from V and 4 bases from J; bases unmatched to any gene: 7. This CDR3 has 15 residues. Germline assignment: CDR1 SGHRS and CDR2 YFSETQ. The CDR3 DNA is TGCGCCAGCAGCTCTAAACAGGGGGCTAGCTATGGCTACACCTTC. Its translation is CASSSKQGASYGYTF.

The chain employs TRBV2 and TRBJ2-5; 8 bases agree with TRBD2. This CDR3 spans 17 amino acids. Germline loops: CDR1 SNHLY, CDR2 FYNNEI. V gave up 6 bases and J gave up 5 bases; unmatched junction bases: 17. The CDR3 loop reads CASRGRAGVKKGETQYF. The CDR3 region has the DNA TGTGCCAGCAGGGGCAGAGCGGGAGTAAAGAAAGGGGAGACCCAGTACTTC.